This T cell receptor beta chain was retrieved from a study of blood T cell repertoires in COVID-19 (TCRdb year 2020). About the study as a whole: Samples covering the acute and convalescent phases of COVID-19 were provided by collaborators in the United States, Italy and Spain. The material from the prospective study consisted of cDNA or gDNA derived from T cells, B-cell-depleted T cells, or PBMCs. Deeply sampled blood TCRbeta repertoires from subjects exposed to, actively infected with, or recovered from COVID-19 were included in the dataset. The repertoires were made available in a free public database intended to serve as a resource for research on the immune response to SARS-CoV-2. The samples were drawn from two sources: the first 160 participants of the ongoing ImmuneRACE study, and 1,200 or so subjects contributed by 6 global collaborators. Nearly every sample came with metadata listing a de-identified subject ID, COVID-19 status, age in years and sex. Where HLA class I and class II types were available, the types were taken from metadata supplied by the sample provider, not from assay-based typing. General findings and caveats noted by the study authors: The amount of clinical and demographic metadata varied by source and participant and was provided uncurated.

Remarks on this clone: Its antigen remains undetermined. No much larger clone is present one base from it, and per-base qualities are unavailable.

The CDR3 starts with the cysteine, ends with the phenylalanine, and has 14 residues. Of the read, only the CDR3 DNA is kept; its 42 bases are in frame from base 1. V gives up 1 base and J gives up 3 bases, and the segment between their germline ends measures 9 bases. CDR1 and CDR2 were assigned from the germline V gene (reference sequence) as GTSNPN and SVGIG. The immunoSEQ Assay, a bias-controlled multiplex PCR, was used to amplify TCRbeta CDR3 regions from genomic DNA. The published analysis was carried out like this. Nucleated cell counts per sample were estimated from amplification of reference gene primers within the assay. To quantify the absolute abundance of each unique TCRbeta CDR3 rearrangement, sequence reads were collapsed and filtered. For each sample, productive Simpson clonality was calculated as the square root of Simpson's diversity index over productive rearrangements. TCRdb mirrors the immuneACCESS table, restricted to in-frame sequences. Some clones are absent from its copies; in checked studies, under half trace to an unresolved V gene, and the reason for the others is unknown. V and J calls and clone size are given by that table; D and trimming were obtained from the DNA. For this sample there are 150,000 to 200,000 clones; roughly four fifths appear just once. Together, the top ten hold under 7.5% of the sample.

Each collaborating institution followed its own protocols to collect whole blood in K2EDTA tubes. For TCRbeta analysis, collaborator samples were shipped as frozen whole blood, as isolated PBMCs, or as DNA extracted from either sample type. The clonotype comes from a middle-aged woman with acute or convalescent COVID-19. The receptor chain draws on TRBV30 and TRBJ2-2, and TRBD2 may be the D gene, going by 6 matching bases. Material: peripheral blood. CDR3 sequence: CAWSDRGYTGELFF. At the DNA level, the sequence is TGTGCCTGGAGTGATCGGGGGTACACCGGGGAGCTGTTTTTT.